Included here is one TCR beta chain sequence, with context. The target antigen is unknown. The data derive from a study of T cell responses to AZD1222 COVID-19 vaccine. Clones were read by immunoSEQ multiplex PCR, and TCRdb kept only the in-frame ones, dropping some. Among about 120,000 clones listed, around 90% were seen once. CDR1 LNHDA and CDR2 SQIVND come from the germline V gene (reference sequence). V was cut by 5 bases and J by 6 bases, with 20 bases left in between. There are 16 residues in the CDR3. The study, taken as a whole, reports: In the spike-specific TCR repertoire, nearly half reportedly target unmutated variant regions. Only five or six individuals given AZD1222 were seropositive at baseline.

The TCR sequence derives from an adult who received the AZD1222 COVID-19 vaccine. V usage is TRBV19 and J usage is TRBJ1-5; D call uncertain. Sequenced material: peripheral blood, taken 28 days after the second AZD1222 dose. The CDR3 nucleotides read TGTGCCAGTAGTCCTTCCCGGGCCCTGAAGTTTCAGCCCCAGCATTTT. Its protein product is CASSPSRALKFQPQHF.